Each of the 9 T cell receptor beta chains below was sequenced from the same sample in a study of OX40 agonist ivuxolimab in advanced cancers. The repertoire was sequenced with immunoSEQ multiplex PCR; TCRdb's copy has only in-frame clones and lacks some. The sample contains roughly 100,000 clones, about four fifths of which appear only once. The material sequenced was CD4+ or CD8+ T cells sorted from blood, taken in a trial of the OX40 agonist ivuxolimab. The receptors stem from an adult with an advanced solid tumor such as melanoma, head and neck, liver or kidney cancer.

A few counts support this clone. This rearrangement joins TRBV5-1 to TRBJ2-5; D call uncertain. Germline-derived CDR1 and CDR2 are SGHRS and YFSETQ. Trimming removed 4 bases from V and 4 bases from J, with 17 bases in between. This CDR3 contains 15 residues. The CDR3 bases are TGCGCCAGCAGCCCGGGTCGCAGCGTTGGAGAGACCCAGTACTTC. This sequence encodes CASSPGRSVGETQYF.

This chain connects TRBV6-1 to TRBJ2-7; 9 bases line up with TRBD2. Trimming removed 7 bases from V and 2 bases from J; junction bases left unmatched: 6. Germline CDR1 MNHNS, CDR2 SASEGT. The CDR3 spans 14 residues. In DNA form, the CDR3 reads TGTGCCAGCATTCAAAGCGGGGGGACCTACGAGCAGTACTTC. It encodes CASIQSGGTYEQYF.

J is TRBJ2-7 and V is TRBV5-6; unclear D gene. The CDR3 is made up of 13 amino acids. Trimming removed 2 bases at V and 5 bases at J, with 11 bases between. Germline V gene lookup returns CDR1 SGHDT and CDR2 YYEEEE. The CDR3 is CASSLEASDEQYF. As DNA, the CDR3 is TGTGCCAGCAGCTTAGAGGCCTCGGACGAGCAGTACTTC.

The genes are TRBV5-1 and TRBJ2-3; 7 positions agree with TRBD1. After removal of 5 bases from V and 2 bases from J, the junction contained 11 bases not matched to a gene. The CDR3 extends over 16 amino acids. Germline CDR1 and CDR2: SGHRS and YFSETQ. The CDR3 here is CASRPSDRALTDTQYF. DNA for the CDR3: TGCGCCAGCAGACCTTCCGACAGGGCCCTCACAGATACGCAGTATTTT.

This clone has a single count. V usage is TRBV15 and J usage is TRBJ2-1; the D gene is possibly TRBD2 (6 bases). This CDR3 region has 15 residues. Germline V gene lookup returns CDR1 LNHNV and CDR2 YYDKDF (reference sequence). Trimming shortened V by 5 bases and J by 1 base, and 12 bases separated the two germline ends. The CDR3 nucleotides read TGTGCCACCAGCGCTGGGACTCGGTCCTACAATGAGCAGTTCTTC. Its protein product is CATSAGTRSYNEQFF.

This clone was detected only once. The chain joins TRBV6-5 to TRBJ1-5; D unclear. This CDR3 region has 16 residues. V was cut by 2 bases and J by 5 bases, with 16 bases left in between. Germline assignment: CDR1 MNHEY and CDR2 SVGAGI. The CDR3 region is CASSYQGPSVDQPQHF. CDR3 bases: TGTGCCAGCAGTTACCAAGGGCCAAGTGTGGATCAGCCCCAGCATTTT.

This clone was detected once. The V call is TRBV10-3, the J call TRBJ2-1, with D possibly being TRBD2 (7 bases). Trimming left V 2 bases short and J 8 bases short, with 16 bases between. CDR3 size: 15 residues. The germline gives CDR1 ENHRY, CDR2 SYGVKD. The CDR3 coding sequence is TGTGCCATCAGTGAGACGGGGGGCCGTGCTGATGAGCAGTTCTTC. It translates to CAISETGGRADEQFF.

This chain joins TRBV15 and TRBJ2-7; no firm D call. V was pared by 6 bases and J by 3 bases, with 15 bases between. CDR3 size: 14 residues. Germline V gene sequence: CDR1 LNHNV, CDR2 YYDKDF (reference sequence). CDR3 sequence reads: CATREHSNHYEQYF. CDR3 DNA sequence: TGTGCCACCAGGGAGCACAGCAATCACTACGAGCAGTACTTC.

V gene TRBV7-6 combines with J gene TRBJ2-1; either TRBD1 or TRBD2 may fit D (6 bases each). The CDR3 has 18 residues. Germline lookup yields CDR1 SGHVS and CDR2 FNYEAQ. V shed 5 bases and J shed 4 bases, with 24 bases lying between them. The CDR3 nucleotides read TGTGCCAGCAGCCCCGCGGGACACGGGGCCGGAGGTTACAATGAGCAGTTCTTC. Its protein product is CASSPAGHGAGGYNEQFF.